This T cell receptor beta chain stems from a study of shared clonotypes between healthy human individuals. The germline gives CDR1 PRHDT, CDR2 FYEKMQ (reference sequence). CDR3 size: 15 residues. The V segment lost 8 bases and the J segment 3 bases; nucleotides outside the gene matches: 9. Naive CD8 isolation took CD45RO-negative cells positively selected for CCR7 and excluded terminally differentiated effector memory CD45RA+ cells. Each replicate PCR on the sorted subsets used about 220 ng DNA (roughly 27,000 T cell genomes). Sequencing was performed with immunoSEQ multiplex PCR; in TCRdb, only in-frame clones are kept and a portion is missing. The table lists about 2 million clones, about 95% of them singletons. General study results and limits: Generally, naive subsets came out with larger estimated richness than memory subsets.

In regard to this clone: No antigen is known for it.

The chain employs TRBV13 and TRBJ2-5; 10 bases are shared with TRBD1. Sequencing was performed on naive CD8+ T cells sorted from blood. The source is a man aged 18-30 years in good health. As DNA, the CDR3 is TGTGCCAGCGCCGGGACAGGGGTGTTAGAAGAGACCCAGTACTTC. As protein: CASAGTGVLEETQYF. The whole variable domain, remainder taken from reference TRBV13 and TRBJ2-5, is AAGVIQSPRHLIKEKRETATLKCYPIPRHDTVYWYQQGPGQDPQFLISFYEKMQSDKGSIPDRFSAQQFSDYHSELNMSSLELGDSALYFCASAGTGVLEETQYFGPGTRLLVL.